This T cell receptor (beta chain) derives from a study of OX40 agonist ivuxolimab in advanced cancers. The junction had 11 bases not matched to a gene; V was cut back by 3 bases and J by 2 bases. Germline V gene lookup returns CDR1 SGHDT and CDR2 YYEEEE. The CDR3 totals 18 residues. Measured with immunoSEQ multiplex PCR; TCRdb has only the in-frame clones, and not every one. Of roughly 69,000 clones in the sample, roughly nine tenths were seen once. The receptor comes from an adult with an advanced solid tumor such as melanoma, head and neck, liver or kidney cancer. The chain has TRBV5-6 and TRBJ2-7, with 13 bases fitting TRBD2. The sample was CD4+ or CD8+ T cells sorted from blood, taken in a trial of the OX40 agonist ivuxolimab. The CDR3 is CASSSTQLAGGTPYEQYV. The CDR3 DNA follows: TGTGCCAGCAGCTCGACACAACTAGCGGGGGGGACCCCCTACGAGCAGTACGTC.